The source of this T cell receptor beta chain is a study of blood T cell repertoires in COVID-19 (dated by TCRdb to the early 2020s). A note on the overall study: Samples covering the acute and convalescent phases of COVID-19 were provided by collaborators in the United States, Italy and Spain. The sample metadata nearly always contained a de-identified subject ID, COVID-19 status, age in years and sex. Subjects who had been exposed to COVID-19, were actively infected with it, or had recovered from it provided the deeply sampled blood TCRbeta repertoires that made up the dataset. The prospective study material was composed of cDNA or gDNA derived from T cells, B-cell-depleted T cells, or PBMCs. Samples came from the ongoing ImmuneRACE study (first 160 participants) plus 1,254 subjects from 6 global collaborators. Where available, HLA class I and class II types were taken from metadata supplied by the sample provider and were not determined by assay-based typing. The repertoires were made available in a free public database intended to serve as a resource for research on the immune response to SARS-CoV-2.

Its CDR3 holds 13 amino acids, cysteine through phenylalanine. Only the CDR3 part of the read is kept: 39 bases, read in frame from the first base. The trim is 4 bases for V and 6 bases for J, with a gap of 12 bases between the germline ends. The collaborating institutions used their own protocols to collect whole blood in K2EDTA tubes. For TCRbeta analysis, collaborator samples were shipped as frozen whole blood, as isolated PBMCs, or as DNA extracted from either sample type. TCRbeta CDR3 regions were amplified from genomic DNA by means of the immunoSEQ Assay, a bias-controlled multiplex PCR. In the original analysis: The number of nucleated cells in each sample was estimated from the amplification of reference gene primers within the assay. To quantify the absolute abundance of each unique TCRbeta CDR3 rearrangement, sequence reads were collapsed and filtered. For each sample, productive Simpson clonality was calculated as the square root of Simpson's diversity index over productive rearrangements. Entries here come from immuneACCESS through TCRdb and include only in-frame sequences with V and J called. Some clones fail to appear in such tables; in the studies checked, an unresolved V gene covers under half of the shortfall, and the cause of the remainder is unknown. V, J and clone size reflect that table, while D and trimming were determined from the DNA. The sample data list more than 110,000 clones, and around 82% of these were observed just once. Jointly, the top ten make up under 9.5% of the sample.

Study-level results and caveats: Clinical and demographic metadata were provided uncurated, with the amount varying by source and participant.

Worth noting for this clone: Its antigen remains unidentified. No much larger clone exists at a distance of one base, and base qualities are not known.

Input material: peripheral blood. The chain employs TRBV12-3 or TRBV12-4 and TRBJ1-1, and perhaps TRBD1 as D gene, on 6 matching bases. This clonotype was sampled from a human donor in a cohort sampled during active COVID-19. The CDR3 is CASSSGEGAEAFF. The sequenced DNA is TGTGCCAGCAGTTCAGGGGAGGGGGCTGAAGCTTTCTTT.